This T cell receptor (beta chain) appears in the sequencing data of a study of blood T cells in healthy people across ages. The CDR3 has 18 residues. The germline V and J ends were trimmed by 0 bases and 1 base, with 13 bases remaining between them. Germline V gene sequence: CDR1 LNHNV, CDR2 YYDKDF (reference sequence). Combining a sample-barcoded 5' primer with a J-beta primer mix, a second PCR ran for about 6 to 12 cycles. TCRdb re-analysed the 5' RACE reads in MiXCR, keeping a single row per CDR3 protein. This table has around 750,000 distinct CDR3 sequences, approximately 55% appearing once. The sequenced sample consisted of blood. The chain recombines TRBV15 with TRBJ2-6; D possibly matches TRBD1 or TRBD2 (5 bases each). The source of this sequence is a man older than 75 in good health. CDR3 coding DNA: TGTGCCACCAGCAGAGACGGGGCCCGGAATTCTGGGGCCAACGTCCTGACTTTC. This sequence encodes CATSRDGARNSGANVLTF.